This TCR beta chain was retrieved from a study of cytomegalovirus exposure and HLA in healthy donors. It was healthy bone marrow donors who served as donors. A multiplex PCR was run with 60 Vbeta primers and 13 Jbeta primers. Data came from immunoSEQ multiplex PCR; TCRdb stores just in-frame clones and leaves some out. This table holds 140,000 to 150,000 clones, roughly 80% found once. Germline CDR1 and CDR2: SGHVS and FNYEAQ. The CDR3 consists of 18 residues. The trim removed 0 bases at V and 0 bases at J, leaving 10 bases unmatched. This TCR came from a man between 40 and 49 years old in good health and CMV-seropositive. The chain links TRBV7-6 to TRBJ2-5; 7 nucleotides match TRBD2. Sequenced input: PBMCs. This chain's CDR3 is CASSLAPTLALNQETQYF. As DNA, the CDR3 is TGTGCCAGCAGCTTAGCTCCTACACTAGCGTTAAACCAAGAGACCCAGTACTTC.